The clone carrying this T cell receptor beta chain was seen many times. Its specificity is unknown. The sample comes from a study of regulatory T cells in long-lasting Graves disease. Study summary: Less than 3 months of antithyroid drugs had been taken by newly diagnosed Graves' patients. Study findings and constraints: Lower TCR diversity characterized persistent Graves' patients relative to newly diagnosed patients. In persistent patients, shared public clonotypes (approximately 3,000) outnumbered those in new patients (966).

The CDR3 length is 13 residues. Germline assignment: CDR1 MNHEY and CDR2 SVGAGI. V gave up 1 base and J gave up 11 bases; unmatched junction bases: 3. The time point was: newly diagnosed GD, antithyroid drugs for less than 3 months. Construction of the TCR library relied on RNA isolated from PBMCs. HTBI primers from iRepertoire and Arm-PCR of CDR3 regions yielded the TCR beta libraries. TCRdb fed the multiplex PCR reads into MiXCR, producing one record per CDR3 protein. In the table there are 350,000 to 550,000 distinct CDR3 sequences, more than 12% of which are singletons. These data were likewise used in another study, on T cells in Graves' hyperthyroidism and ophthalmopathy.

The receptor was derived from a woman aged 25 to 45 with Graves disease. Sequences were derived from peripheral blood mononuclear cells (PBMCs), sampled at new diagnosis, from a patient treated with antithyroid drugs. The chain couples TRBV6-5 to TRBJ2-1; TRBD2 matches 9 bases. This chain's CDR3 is CASSYLTSGKQFF. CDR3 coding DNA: TGTGCCAGCAGTTACTTGACTAGCGGAAAGCAGTTCTTC.